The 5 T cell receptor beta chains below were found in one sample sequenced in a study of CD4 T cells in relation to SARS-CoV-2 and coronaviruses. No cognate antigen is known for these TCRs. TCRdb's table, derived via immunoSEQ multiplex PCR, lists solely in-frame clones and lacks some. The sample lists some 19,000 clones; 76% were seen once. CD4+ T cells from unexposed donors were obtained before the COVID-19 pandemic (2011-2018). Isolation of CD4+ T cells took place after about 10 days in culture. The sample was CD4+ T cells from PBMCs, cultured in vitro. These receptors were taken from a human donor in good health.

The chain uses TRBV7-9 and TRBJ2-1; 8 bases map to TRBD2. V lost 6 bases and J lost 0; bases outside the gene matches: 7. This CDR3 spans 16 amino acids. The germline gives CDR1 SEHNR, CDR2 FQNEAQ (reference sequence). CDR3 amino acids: CASSQIAGRSYNEQFF. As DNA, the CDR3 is TGTGCCAGCAGTCAAATAGCGGGACGCTCCTACAATGAGCAGTTCTTC.

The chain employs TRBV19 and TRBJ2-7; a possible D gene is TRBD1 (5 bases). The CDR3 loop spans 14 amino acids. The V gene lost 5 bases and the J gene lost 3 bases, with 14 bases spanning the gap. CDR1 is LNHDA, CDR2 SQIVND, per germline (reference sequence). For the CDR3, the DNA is TGTGCCAGTAGTCTCCGAGGACAACTCTACGAGCAGTACTTC. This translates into CASSLRGQLYEQYF.

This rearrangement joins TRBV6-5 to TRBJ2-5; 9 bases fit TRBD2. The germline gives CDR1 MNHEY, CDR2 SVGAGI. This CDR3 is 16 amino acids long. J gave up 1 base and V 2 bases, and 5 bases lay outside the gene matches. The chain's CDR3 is CASSYELSGSQETQYF. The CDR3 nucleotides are TGTGCCAGCAGTTACGAGCTTAGCGGGAGCCAAGAGACCCAGTACTTC.

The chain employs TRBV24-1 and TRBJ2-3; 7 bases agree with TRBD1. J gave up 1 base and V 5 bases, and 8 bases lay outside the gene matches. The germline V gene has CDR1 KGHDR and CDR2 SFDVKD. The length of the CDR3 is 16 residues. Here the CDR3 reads CATSVGQGTGTDTQYF. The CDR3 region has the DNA TGTGCCACCAGTGTGGGGCAGGGGACAGGCACAGATACGCAGTATTTT.

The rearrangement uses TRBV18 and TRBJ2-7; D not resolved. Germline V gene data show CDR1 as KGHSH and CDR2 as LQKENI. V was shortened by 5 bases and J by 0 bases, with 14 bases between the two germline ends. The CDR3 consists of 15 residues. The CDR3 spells CASSGSRTDSYEQYF. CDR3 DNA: TGTGCCAGCTCAGGGTCACGGACGGACTCCTACGAGCAGTACTTC.